This T cell receptor beta chain came from a study of T cell repertoires in cytomegalovirus infection. Broader study findings: HLA-C-restricted CMV-specific TCR beta clonotypes were dominant in the ex vivo response. The study identified carriers of CMV plus the relevant HLA from cumulative public TCR beta family frequency.

About this clonotype: The antigen remains undetermined.

Germline V gene data show CDR1 as MNHEY and CDR2 as SVGAGI. The CDR3 extends over 15 amino acids. Trimming shortened V by 2 bases and J by 8 bases, and 15 bases separated the two germline ends. TCRdb analysed the reads with MiXCR anew, one entry per CDR3 protein. Among 150,000 to 200,000 distinct CDR3 sequences listed, over 15% were seen once. The sequenced sample consisted of CD8+ T cells from PBMCs. The genes are TRBV6-5 and TRBJ1-4; D may be TRBD1 (5 bases). The receptor was isolated from a human donor in good health (CMV status not recorded). Some clones in this sample may be carry-over from other donors' samples. DNA for the CDR3: TGTGCCAGCAGTTACGACGGCAGGGAAAACGAAAAACTGTTTTTT. Residues: CASSYDGRENEKLFF.